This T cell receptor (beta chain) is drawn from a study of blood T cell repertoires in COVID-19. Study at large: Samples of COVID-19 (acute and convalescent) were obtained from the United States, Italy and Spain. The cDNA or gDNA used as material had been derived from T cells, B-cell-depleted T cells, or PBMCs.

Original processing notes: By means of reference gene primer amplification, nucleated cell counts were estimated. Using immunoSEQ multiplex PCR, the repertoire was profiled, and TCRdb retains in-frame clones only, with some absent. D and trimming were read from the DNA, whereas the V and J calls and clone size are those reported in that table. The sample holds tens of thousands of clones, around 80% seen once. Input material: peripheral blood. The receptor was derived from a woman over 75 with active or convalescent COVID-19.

In nucleotides, the CDR3 is TGCGCCAGCAGCTCCTTAGCGGGGTCGGGGGAGACCCAGTACTTC. This gives the protein CASSSLAGSGETQYF. The chain links TRBV5-1 to TRBJ2-5; 8 bases fit TRBD2. Germline V gene sequence: CDR1 SGHRS, CDR2 YFSETQ. With V trimmed by 3 bases and J by 5 bases, 9 bases remained unmatched. CDR3 size: 15 residues.